This T cell receptor beta chain was found in a study of cytomegalovirus exposure and HLA in healthy donors. It was with 60 Vbeta and 13 Jbeta primers that the PCR ran. Libraries were prepared by immunoSEQ multiplex PCR; TCRdb keeps only in-frame clonotypes and omits some of them. The sample carries around 100,000 clones, roughly 75% recorded once. This clone was found once. As yet, its antigen is unknown. CDR3 size: 13 residues. V was pared by 10 bases and J by 0 bases, with 10 bases between. The V gene's germline CDR1 is LNHDA and CDR2 SQIVND (reference sequence). Regarding the study as a whole: A missense DCLRE1C variant was associated with V- and J-gene trimming of TCR beta chains in a later analysis, and an independent cohort replicated the association. TCR beta chains associated with HLA were, in a later analysis, more clonally expanded than equally common others. In an earlier analysis, productive rearrangement rates for most beta V segments clustered near 87% or 30%.

The chain recombines TRBV19 with TRBJ2-1; D not certain. This TCR was recovered from a middle-aged woman in good health and CMV-seronegative. The source material was PBMCs. The CDR3 nucleotides are TGTGCCACCTCTCTTAGCTCCTACAATGAGCAGTTCTTC. It specifies CATSLSSYNEQFF.